A single sample gave rise to the 27 T cell receptor beta chains below, sequenced in a study of shared clonotypes between healthy human individuals. Naive CD8 cells were CD45RO-negative, positively selected for CCR7, excluding terminally differentiated effector memory CD45RA+ cells. Profiling relied on immunoSEQ multiplex PCR, and the TCRdb table lists in-frame clones only, not all of them. The sample holds 550,000 to 750,000 clones, less than 97% seen once. The sample taken for sequencing was naive CD8+ T cells sorted from blood. These receptors all come from a woman in her 30s in good health.

This clone was recorded only once. The rearrangement uses TRBV5-5 and TRBJ2-1; D remains unclear. Germline CDR1 and CDR2: SGHKS and YYEKEE (reference sequence). The V end was cut by 2 bases, the J end by 8 bases, with 8 bases between. There are 12 residues in the CDR3. CDR3 sequence (DNA): TGTGCCAGCAGCTTAGGCGGCGATGAGCAGTTCTTC. This gives the protein CASSLGGDEQFF.

The chain recombines TRBV28 with TRBJ2-2; weak D call: TRBD1 (6 bases). This CDR3 contains 14 residues. Germline V gives CDR1 MDHEN, CDR2 SYDVKM. Trimming shortened V by 4 bases and J by 3 bases, and 9 bases separated the two germline ends. CDR3 sequence reads: CASSYTGYTGELFF. The CDR3 DNA reads TGTGCCAGCAGTTACACAGGGTACACCGGGGAGCTGTTTTTT. Drawing the rest from reference TRBV28 and TRBJ2-2, the complete variable domain is DVKVTQSSRYLVKRTGEKVFLECVQDMDHENMFWYRQDPGLGLRLIYFSYDVKMKEKGDIPEGYSVSREKKERFSLILESASTNQTSMYLCASSYTGYTGELFFGEGSRLTVL.

V is TRBV5-6 and J is TRBJ2-5; the D gene is possibly TRBD1 (6 bases). The germline V and J ends were trimmed by 7 bases and 5 bases, with 15 bases remaining between them. Germline V gene sequence: CDR1 SGHDT, CDR2 YYEEEE. The CDR3 length is 13 residues. The CDR3 DNA is TGTGCCAGCGCTACAGGGCCGGAGGAGACCCAGTACTTC. Protein sequence: CASATGPEETQYF. Full variable domain (remainder filled in from reference TRBV5-6 and TRBJ2-5): DAGVTQSPTHLIKTRGQQVTLRCSPKSGHDTVSWYQQALGQGPQFIFQYYEEEERQRGNFPDRFSGHQFPNYSSELNVNALLLGDSALYLCASATGPEETQYFGPGTRLLVL.

V usage is TRBV19 and J usage is TRBJ1-5; 8 bases fit TRBD1. The CDR3 totals 15 residues. With 3 bases clipped from V and 7 bases from J, the junction kept 8 bases outside the gene matches. Germline-derived CDR1 and CDR2 are LNHDA and SQIVND (reference sequence). The CDR3: CASSIDRTGWQPQHF. The CDR3 coding sequence is TGTGCCAGTAGTATCGATAGGACAGGGTGGCAGCCCCAGCATTTT.

This clone is a singleton in its sample. The chain links TRBV28 to TRBJ1-2, with TRBD1 identical over 7 bases. Germline V lookup: CDR1 MDHEN, CDR2 SYDVKM. The CDR3 runs 16 residues. Trimming cost V 8 bases and J 0 bases; bases outside gene matches: 12. The CDR3: CASASLNRGPNYGYTF. CDR3 DNA: TGTGCCAGCGCAAGTCTAAACAGGGGCCCTAACTATGGCTACACCTTC.

The V gene is TRBV5-8, the J gene TRBJ1-2, with D maybe TRBD1 (5 bases). CDR1 is SGHTS, CDR2 YDEGEE, per germline. Between the trimmed V and J ends, which lost 4 bases and 2 bases, there was a span of 9 bases. The CDR3 is 13 amino acids. DNA of the CDR3: TGTGCCAGCAGCCCGGGGGTAAACTATGGCTACACCTTC. Amino acid sequence: CASSPGVNYGYTF.

This sequence joins TRBV4-2 and TRBJ2-5; possibly TRBD1 or TRBD2 for D (5 bases each). Gene TRBJ2-7 matches the end of the DNA better, so the J call may be wrong. Germline CDR1 LGHNA, CDR2 YNFKEQ. The CDR3 has 18 amino acids. The CDR3 region has the DNA TGTGCCAGCAGCCAAGAAGAGGGGCTAGTGATAGGCTCCTACGAGCAGTACTTC. Translation gives CASSQEEGLVIGSYEQYF.

The chain links TRBV7-3 to TRBJ2-1, with D perhaps matching TRBD1 (6 bases). The CDR3 length is 15 residues. CDR1 SGHTA and CDR2 FQGTGA come from the germline V gene. V was trimmed by 0 bases and J by 5 bases, leaving 11 bases between them. The CDR3 bases are TGTGCCAGCAGCTTAACTGGGGGCCATAACAATGAGCAGTTCTTC. This translates into CASSLTGGHNNEQFF.

This rearrangement joins TRBV10-3 to TRBJ2-3; no clear D. Germline V CDR1 and CDR2: ENHRY, SYGVKD. There are 12 residues in the CDR3. V was shortened by 2 bases and J by 6 bases, with 6 bases between the two germline ends. CDR3 DNA sequence: TGTGCCATCAGTGAGGGCGTGGATACGCAGTATTTT. This gives the protein CAISEGVDTQYF.

V is TRBV9 and J is TRBJ2-1; weak D call: TRBD2 (5 bases). V was cut by 5 bases and J by 3 bases, with 15 bases left in between. CDR1 is SGDLS and CDR2 is YYNGEE in the germline V gene. The CDR3 is 15 residues long. CDR3 amino acids: CASSPPPGIYNEQFF. Here the CDR3 DNA reads TGTGCCAGCAGTCCTCCCCCGGGGATCTACAATGAGCAGTTCTTC.

V is TRBV4-1 and J is TRBJ2-7, with a tentative D call TRBD2 (6 bases). The CDR3 is 17 amino acids. With 4 bases removed from V and 2 bases from J, the gap between germline ends came to 21 bases. CDR1 and CDR2 (germline): MGHRA, YSYEKL. The CDR3 protein is CASSRTAVGAGPYEQYF. The CDR3 DNA follows: TGCGCCAGCAGCCGCACCGCGGTTGGCGCGGGACCCTACGAGCAGTACTTC.

V gene TRBV28 combines with J gene TRBJ1-1; D remains unclear. Trimming removed 1 base from V and 0 bases from J, with 9 bases in between. The germline V gene encodes CDR1 MDHEN and CDR2 SYDVKM. This CDR3 is 15 amino acids long. Here the CDR3 reads CASSLLAGMNTEAFF. The CDR3, as DNA: TGTGCCAGCAGTTTATTGGCAGGCATGAACACTGAAGCTTTCTTT.

The chain uses TRBV19 and TRBJ1-5, with D unclear. The CDR3 length is 15 residues. V gave up 7 bases and J gave up 1 base, with 14 bases separating them. Germline-derived CDR1 and CDR2 are LNHDA and SQIVND (reference sequence). CDR3 bases: TGTGCCAGTAACCCCGGATGGGCGAGCAATCAGCCCCAGCATTTT. It codes for CASNPGWASNQPQHF.

The chain employs TRBV28 and TRBJ2-7; possibly TRBD1 for D (6 bases). Germline CDR1 is MDHEN and CDR2 is SYDVKM. CDR3 length: 13 amino acids. Trimming removed 4 bases at V and 4 bases at J, with 11 bases between. CDR3 sequence: CASSWGTGYEQYF. For the CDR3, the DNA is TGTGCCAGCAGTTGGGGAACAGGGTACGAGCAGTACTTC.

The CDR3 region is CASSQEAVGLAEIFEQFF. The CDR3 nucleotides are TGTGCCAGCAGCCAAGAAGCGGTAGGACTAGCGGAAATTTTTGAGCAGTTCTTC. The V and J genes are TRBV4-2 and TRBJ2-1; the match to TRBD2 covers 10 bases. V dropped 0 bases and J dropped 9; count of bases not matched to a gene: 14. From germline, CDR1 is LGHNA and CDR2 YNFKEQ. The CDR3 loop spans 18 amino acids.

V is TRBV27 and J is TRBJ1-5; D uncertain. The CDR3 totals 14 residues. The V gene's germline CDR1 is MNHEY and CDR2 SMNVEV (reference sequence). V gave up 6 bases and J gave up 0 bases, with 9 bases separating them. The DNA for the CDR3 is TGTGCCAGCAGCGCCAGATATAGCAATCAGCCCCAGCATTTT. Its protein product is CASSARYSNQPQHF.

This chain joins TRBV6-1 and TRBJ2-7; TRBD1 matches at 10 bases. The CDR3 covers 15 residues. Germline CDR1 and CDR2: MNHNS and SASEGT. The trim removed 6 bases at V and 2 bases at J, leaving 7 bases unmatched. CDR3 amino acids: CASRIPGQGTYEQYF. The CDR3 DNA reads TGTGCCAGCAGGATACCGGGACAGGGGACCTACGAGCAGTACTTC.

The chain uses TRBV28 and TRBJ2-7; the D gene is possibly TRBD2 (6 bases). CDR3 length equals 15 residues. V gave up 4 bases and J gave up 0 bases, with 13 bases separating them. CDR1 and CDR2 (germline): MDHEN, SYDVKM. The CDR3 DNA reads TGTGCCAGCAGTTCGACCCGGGACTCCTCCTACGAGCAGTACTTC. This encodes CASSSTRDSSYEQYF.

This sequence joins TRBV5-4 and TRBJ1-2; D ambiguous. The CDR3 is 15 residues long. Germline CDR1 is SGHNT and CDR2 is YYREEE (reference sequence). V lost 0 bases and J 4 bases, leaving 13 bases between the germline ends. Here the CDR3 reads CASSLVGTAVYGYTF. The CDR3 bases are TGTGCCAGCAGCTTGGTTGGTACAGCCGTCTATGGCTACACCTTC.

As to this clone: The same CDR3 also results from other DNA sequences found in this sample. For the CDR3, the DNA is TGTGCCAGCAGCTGGGGTAGGTCCTACGAGCAGTACTTC. Its translation: CASSWGRSYEQYF. This sequence joins TRBV5-6 and TRBJ2-7, with D unresolved. V was trimmed by 3 bases and J by 1 base, leaving 8 bases between them. Looked up from germline, CDR1 is SGHDT and CDR2 is YYEEEE. The CDR3 runs to 13 residues.

V usage is TRBV7-2 and J usage is TRBJ1-1; D unresolved. The CDR3 totals 16 residues. The germline V and J ends were trimmed by 5 bases and 1 base, with 17 bases remaining between them. CDR1 and CDR2 (germline): SGHTA, FQGNSA. In nucleotides, the CDR3 is TGTGCCAGCAGCGCCAGGAATTTTCCAAGGAACACTGAAGCTTTCTTT. Amino acids: CASSARNFPRNTEAFF.

The chain links TRBV4-1 to TRBJ2-7; 7 positions agree with TRBD1. CDR1 MGHRA and CDR2 YSYEKL come from the germline V gene. The CDR3 loop spans 17 amino acids. The V and J ends lost 1 base and 2 bases, in that order; junction bases with no gene match: 11. The CDR3 here is CASSQALFGQDTYEQYF. The CDR3 bases are TGCGCCAGCAGCCAAGCGTTGTTCGGACAGGACACCTACGAGCAGTACTTC.

The chain joins TRBV29-1 to TRBJ1-2; perhaps TRBD1 as D (6 bases). The CDR3 contains 13 residues. The V gene's germline CDR1 is SQVTM and CDR2 ANQGSEA. Trimming took 4 bases from V and 0 from J, leaving 9 bases between them. In nucleotides, the CDR3 is TGCAGCGTTGGGGGGGCCACTAACTATGGCTACACCTTC. Protein: CSVGGATNYGYTF.

This clone has just one count. This chain connects TRBV9 to TRBJ2-7; possibly TRBD2 for D (7 bases). The germline V and J ends were trimmed by 0 bases and 2 bases, with 12 bases remaining between them. CDR1 SGDLS and CDR2 YYNGEE come from the germline V gene. This CDR3 comprises 15 residues. The CDR3 sequence: CASSVGSGGPYEQYF. CDR3 bases: TGTGCCAGCAGCGTAGGGTCGGGGGGCCCCTACGAGCAGTACTTC.

The chain combines TRBV7-2 with TRBJ2-1, with 11 bases aligning to TRBD2. This CDR3 is built from 16 residues. The V and J ends lost 4 bases and 4 bases, in that order; junction bases with no gene match: 6. Germline V lookup: CDR1 SGHTA, CDR2 FQGNSA. The CDR3 coding sequence is TGTGCCAGCAGCTCAAATAGCGGGAGGGGATACAATGAGCAGTTCTTC. Amino acids: CASSSNSGRGYNEQFF.

The chain couples TRBV27 to TRBJ2-1; D ambiguous. Trimming pared 5 bases from V and 6 bases from J, leaving 8 bases between. The CDR3 spans 12 residues. Germline CDR1 reads MNHEY; CDR2 reads SMNVEV (reference sequence). CDR3 sequence: CASSVTGNEQFF. CDR3 DNA sequence: TGTGCCAGCAGTGTGACGGGCAATGAGCAGTTCTTC.

The chain carries TRBV5-4 and TRBJ1-2; TRBD1 might be the D (6 bases). Germline-derived CDR1 and CDR2 are SGHNT and YYREEE (reference sequence). Trimming removed 2 bases at V and 3 bases at J, with 11 bases between. CDR3 length: 14 residues. CDR3 residues: CASSFKAGDYGYTF. The CDR3 nucleotides are TGTGCCAGCAGCTTTAAGGCAGGGGACTATGGCTACACCTTC.